The rows below give T cell receptor beta chains drawn from one sample of a study of cytomegalovirus exposure and HLA in healthy donors. TCRdb's table, derived via immunoSEQ multiplex PCR, lists solely in-frame clones and lacks some. In the table there are roughly 100,000 clones, around three quarters of which are singletons. The material sequenced was PBMCs. The source of these receptors is a male donor in good health and CMV-seropositive. Both conserved end residues are part of each CDR3. The order of the fields is clone size, V gene, J gene, CDR3 protein. Not every row has a clone size; where given, it reads once, few, many or a size class.

clone_size: NA
v_call: TRBV29-1
j_call: TRBJ1-2
cdr3_aa: CSVGQGGTYGYTF

clone_size: many
v_call: TRBV6-1
j_call: TRBJ1-4
cdr3_aa: CATLDRENEKLFF

clone_size: NA
v_call: TRBV5-4
j_call: TRBJ2-7
cdr3_aa: CASSFYTGGNEQYF

clone_size: NA
v_call: TRBV5-1
j_call: TRBJ2-7
cdr3_aa: CASSLGDRDSYEQYF

clone_size: NA
v_call: TRBV18
j_call: TRBJ1-5
cdr3_aa: CASSPRDRDGQPQHF

clone_size: NA
v_call: TRBV7-2
j_call: TRBJ2-5
cdr3_aa: CASSSTGLAARTQYF

clone_size: NA
v_call: TRBV5-1
j_call: TRBJ1-2
cdr3_aa: CASSYGQGDYGYTF

clone_size: NA
v_call: TRBV27
j_call: TRBJ2-1
cdr3_aa: CASSFRGNEQFF

clone_size: NA
v_call: TRBV7-2
j_call: TRBJ1-2
cdr3_aa: CASSADRAYGYTF

clone_size: NA
v_call: TRBV13
j_call: TRBJ2-2
cdr3_aa: CASSLKGAGTGELFF

clone_size: NA
v_call: TRBV7-9
j_call: TRBJ1-4
cdr3_aa: CSSSRRTGTATNEKLFF

clone_size: NA
v_call: TRBV6-1
j_call: TRBJ2-3
cdr3_aa: CASMTGDSTDTQYF

clone_size: NA
v_call: TRBV6-1
j_call: TRBJ1-1
cdr3_aa: CASSEGRRGGTEAFF

clone_size: NA
v_call: TRBV7-9
j_call: TRBJ2-3
cdr3_aa: CASSYSGSSTDTQYF

clone_size: NA
v_call: TRBV7-8
j_call: TRBJ1-1
cdr3_aa: CASSLALVMNTEAFF

clone_size: once
v_call: TRBV25-1
j_call: TRBJ1-5
cdr3_aa: CASSEAKQGFNQPQHF

clone_size: few
v_call: TRBV27
j_call: TRBJ1-6
cdr3_aa: CASSDREDNSPLHF

clone_size: few
v_call: TRBV2
j_call: TRBJ1-4
cdr3_aa: CASRRWTGKLFF

clone_size: NA
v_call: TRBV6-4
j_call: TRBJ1-6
cdr3_aa: CASSDSEGRSLHF

clone_size: few
v_call: TRBV5-1
j_call: TRBJ1-1
cdr3_aa: CASSLLGTQNTEAFF

clone_size: once
v_call: TRBV6-5
j_call: TRBJ1-1
cdr3_aa: CASSRRTMNTEAFF

clone_size: once
v_call: TRBV25-1
j_call: TRBJ1-3
cdr3_aa: CASSQASGNTIYF

clone_size: few
v_call: TRBV5-1
j_call: TRBJ1-4
cdr3_aa: CASSRQGIGEKLFF

clone_size: NA
v_call: TRBV19
j_call: TRBJ1-3
cdr3_aa: CASSAGTGGTGNTIYF

clone_size: once
v_call: TRBV29-1
j_call: TRBJ2-3
cdr3_aa: CSVEERGGSTDTQYF

clone_size: NA
v_call: TRBV12-5
j_call: TRBJ2-1
cdr3_aa: CASGPPEGTASNEQFF

clone_size: NA
v_call: TRBV14
j_call: TRBJ1-6
cdr3_aa: CASTTVAGVSPLHF

clone_size: NA
v_call: TRBV25-1
j_call: TRBJ2-4
cdr3_aa: CASSEQTMTKNIQYF

clone_size: NA
v_call: TRBV2
j_call: TRBJ2-7
cdr3_aa: CASSERGEQYF

clone_size: NA
v_call: TRBV5-8
j_call: TRBJ2-7
cdr3_aa: CASSKGQGYYEQYF

clone_size: NA
v_call: TRBV30
j_call: TRBJ2-7
cdr3_aa: CAWSLAAYEQYF

clone_size: few
v_call: TRBV6-5
j_call: TRBJ2-1
cdr3_aa: CASSQTGGTNEQFF

clone_size: NA
v_call: TRBV6-1
j_call: TRBJ2-7
cdr3_aa: CASSEFPRKGVNEQYF

clone_size: NA
v_call: TRBV27
j_call: TRBJ1-6
cdr3_aa: CASSSVNSPLHF

clone_size: NA
v_call: TRBV5-1
j_call: TRBJ2-7
cdr3_aa: CASSPGETFAYYEQYF

clone_size: once
v_call: TRBV15
j_call: TRBJ2-5
cdr3_aa: CATSSPGQGRKTQYF

clone_size: NA
v_call: TRBV2
j_call: TRBJ2-1
cdr3_aa: CASSEVVGGGLYNEQFF

clone_size: NA
v_call: TRBV15
j_call: TRBJ1-1
cdr3_aa: CATSSDRGLVKAFF

clone_size: NA
v_call: TRBV4-3
j_call: TRBJ1-1
cdr3_aa: CASTRQLNTEAFF

clone_size: NA
v_call: TRBV19
j_call: TRBJ2-3
cdr3_aa: CASSDGTLRTDTQYF

clone_size: NA
v_call: TRBV5-1
j_call: TRBJ1-1
cdr3_aa: CASSTGAGGAFF

clone_size: NA
v_call: TRBV6-6
j_call: TRBJ1-1
cdr3_aa: CASSYPGTGKTEAFF

clone_size: few
v_call: TRBV5-4
j_call: TRBJ2-7
cdr3_aa: CASSSGSRAREQYF

clone_size: NA
v_call: TRBV20-1
j_call: TRBJ2-7
cdr3_aa: CSARVRAVMVF

clone_size: NA
v_call: TRBV30
j_call: TRBJ1-2
cdr3_aa: CAWRGTGLNYGYTF

clone_size: NA
v_call: TRBV9
j_call: TRBJ1-1
cdr3_aa: CASSIDSTQNTEAFF

clone_size: once
v_call: TRBV15
j_call: TRBJ2-4
cdr3_aa: CATSRDLFGGVIQYF

clone_size: NA
v_call: TRBV7-9
j_call: TRBJ2-5
cdr3_aa: CASSFASPAQYF

clone_size: NA
v_call: TRBV4-3
j_call: TRBJ1-5
cdr3_aa: CASSQDRAHNSNQPQHF

clone_size: NA
v_call: TRBV9
j_call: TRBJ1-1
cdr3_aa: CASRPGHVYTEAFF

clone_size: NA
v_call: TRBV14
j_call: TRBJ1-1
cdr3_aa: CASSQDGGYTEAFF

clone_size: NA
v_call: TRBV5-1
j_call: TRBJ2-5
cdr3_aa: CASTAGAGGRETQYF

clone_size: NA
v_call: TRBV6-5
j_call: TRBJ2-7
cdr3_aa: CASSYSFAQGNYEQYF